The clone carrying this T cell receptor beta chain was seen a few times. The antigen is undetermined. The CDR3 is 14 residues long. Deletions cut 2 bases from V and 3 bases from J, with 10 bases between. The germline V gene has CDR1 SGHTA and CDR2 FQGTGA. The sample belongs to a study of cytomegalovirus exposure and HLA in healthy donors. Study-wide findings and caveats: There were reportedly fewer N-insertions in an Asian-associated ancestry cluster than the approximately 670-donor mean, in a later analysis. Most CMV-associated TCR beta chains were later found to appear HLA-restricted. TCR beta sequences reportedly predicted most subjects' HLA-A and HLA-B alleles accurately. The authors later linked a missense DCLRE1C variant to TCR beta V- and J-gene trimming.

The study ran its PCR with 60 Vbeta and 13 Jbeta primers. Assay: immunoSEQ multiplex PCR; the TCRdb copy retains only in-frame clones and omits some. The sample shows approximately 130,000 clones, around 78% of them seen only once. Sample: PBMCs. The V call is TRBV7-3, the J call TRBJ1-1; D may be TRBD1 (5 bases). The TCR sequence derives from a man aged 40-49 years in good health and CMV-seronegative. CDR3 DNA sequence: TGTGCCAGCAGCTTAGCAGGGAGGGACACTGAAGCTTTCTTT. This codes for CASSLAGRDTEAFF.